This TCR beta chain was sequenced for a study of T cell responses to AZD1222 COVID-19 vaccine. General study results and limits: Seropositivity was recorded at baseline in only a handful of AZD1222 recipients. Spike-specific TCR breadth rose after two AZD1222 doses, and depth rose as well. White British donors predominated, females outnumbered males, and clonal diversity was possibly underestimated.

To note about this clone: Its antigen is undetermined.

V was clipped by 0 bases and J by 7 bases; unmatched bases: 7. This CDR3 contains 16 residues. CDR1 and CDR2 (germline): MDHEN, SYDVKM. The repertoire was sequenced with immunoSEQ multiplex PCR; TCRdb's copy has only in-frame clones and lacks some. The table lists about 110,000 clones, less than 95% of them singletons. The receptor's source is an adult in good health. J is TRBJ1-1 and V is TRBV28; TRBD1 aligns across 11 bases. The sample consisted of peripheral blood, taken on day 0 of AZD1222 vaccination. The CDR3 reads CASSLWGTGGRNEAFF. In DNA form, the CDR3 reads TGTGCCAGCAGTTTATGGGGGACAGGGGGGAGGAATGAAGCTTTCTTT. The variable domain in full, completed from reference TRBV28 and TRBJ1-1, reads DVKVTQSSRYLVKRTGEKVFLECVQDMDHENMFWYRQDPGLGLRLIYFSYDVKMKEKGDIPEGYSVSREKKERFSLILESASTNQTSMYLCASSLWGTGGRNEAFFGQGTRLTVV.